This T cell receptor (beta chain) was recorded in a study of T cell responses to AZD1222 COVID-19 vaccine. Germline-derived CDR1 and CDR2 are SGHRS and YFSETQ. Trimming cost V 2 bases and J 1 base; bases outside gene matches: 2. This CDR3 spans 14 amino acids. Clones were read by immunoSEQ multiplex PCR, and TCRdb kept only the in-frame ones, dropping some. Of roughly 130,000 clones in the sample, about 87% were seen once. This chain uses TRBV5-1 with TRBJ1-1; 7 bases fit TRBD1. This receptor was taken from an adult in good health. This specimen was peripheral blood, taken on day 0 of AZD1222 vaccination. CDR3 bases: TGCGCCAGCAGCTTTGGGACAGCGAACACTGAAGCTTTCTTT. It codes for CASSFGTANTEAFF.